This T cell receptor (beta chain) was sequenced in a study of blood T cell repertoires in COVID-19. Study details: Researchers got acute and convalescent COVID-19 samples from the United States, Italy and Spain. T cells, B-cell-depleted T cells, or PBMCs supplied cDNA or gDNA.

The count of this clone is one. Authors' analysis steps: Researchers report that nucleated cell counts were estimated from reference gene primer amplification. Only in-frame clones appear in the TCRdb table, and some are missing; sequencing was by immunoSEQ multiplex PCR. That table gives V, J and clone size, and the DNA gave D and trimming. The sample contains around 220,000 clones, 87% of which appear only once. This CDR3 comprises 16 residues. The germline V gene has CDR1 MRHNA and CDR2 SNTAGT. V lost 1 base to trimming and J lost 0 bases, with 7 bases between them. The specimen sequenced was peripheral blood. The clonotype comes from a man aged 35 to 55 with active or convalescent COVID-19. The chain is built from TRBV6-4 and TRBJ2-6; D is undetermined. DNA for the CDR3: TGTGCCAGCAGTGACTACAGTTTCTCTGGGGCCAACGTCCTGACTTTC. Amino acid sequence: CASSDYSFSGANVLTF.